This T cell receptor beta chain was identified in a study of shared clonotypes between healthy human individuals. For the study at large: There were three CD4 naive, three CD4 memory, two CD8 naive and one CD8 memory plates per donor.

Clones were read by immunoSEQ multiplex PCR, and TCRdb kept only the in-frame ones, dropping some. The data show over a million clones, about 75% seen once. This clone has just one count. The specimen was memory CD4+ T cells sorted from blood. Subset indicated: CD45RA-negative fraction. The clonotype was recovered from a young man in good health.

The CDR3 spells CASSSTEYGYTF. The CDR3 nucleotides read TGCGCCAGCAGCTCGACAGAGTATGGCTACACCTTC. The chain carries TRBV5-1 and TRBJ1-2, with TRBD1 as a possible D gene (5 bases). This CDR3 contains 12 residues. V lost 3 bases and J lost 5, with 8 bases in between. CDR1 and CDR2 (germline): SGHRS, YFSETQ.